This note documents a single T cell receptor beta chain sequence. Its cognate antigen is unknown. The data were produced by immunoSEQ multiplex PCR, yet TCRdb's version contains in-frame clones alone and is incomplete. Among 90,000 to 120,000 clones, 90% to 95% were seen once, and the ten largest hold roughly 5.6%. CDR1 is MNHNY and CDR2 is SVGAGI in the germline V gene (reference sequence). The CDR3 totals 13 residues. Deletions cut 6 bases from V and 2 bases from J, with 10 bases between. The record originates from a study of T cell responses to AZD1222 COVID-19 vaccine. Regarding the study as a whole: Donors were mostly white British, more females; clonal diversity possibly underestimated. Rises in breadth and depth of Spike-specific TCRs came after two AZD1222 doses.

The chain couples TRBV6-6 to TRBJ1-2, with D possibly being TRBD1 (5 bases). Sequencing was performed on peripheral blood, taken 28 days after the second AZD1222 dose. The clonotype originates from an adult who received the AZD1222 COVID-19 vaccine. Here the CDR3 reads CASSQWGNYGYTF. As DNA, the CDR3 is TGTGCCAGCAGCCAGTGGGGGAACTATGGCTACACCTTC.